This T cell receptor (beta chain) was retrieved from a study of siplizumab effects on memory and regulatory T cells. Overall study results and limits: Confirmation was lacking for the suppressive function of proliferating Tregs derived from siplizumab cultures. In unstimulated cells, naive T cells appeared more diverse than memory T cells and seemed major alloresponse contributors.

The V end lost 4 bases, the J end lost 9 bases, and 17 bases lay between the germline ends. Per the germline V gene, CDR1 is SGHDT and CDR2 is YYEEEE. The CDR3 has 14 amino acids. Clones were read by immunoSEQ multiplex PCR, and TCRdb kept only the in-frame ones, dropping some. The sample contains 99,000 or so clones, just over 90% of which appear only once. Note on this clone: The antigen remains unidentified.

The J gene is TRBJ2-1, the V gene TRBV5-6; D may be TRBD1 (6 bases). Specimen: CD4+ T cells sorted from blood. This TCR was sampled from a human donor in good health. The CDR3 bases are TGTGCCAGCAGCGGAACAGGGATCGTAATTGAGCAGTTCTTC. It is translated as CASSGTGIVIEQFF.